This T cell receptor (beta chain) was found in a study of shared clonotypes between healthy human individuals. The study's findings and limits: The sole specimen, blood, was sampled, and tissue repertoires likely differ. Generation probability values for non-shared clonotypes were lower than those for clonotypes shared by all four donors.

The table lists this clone with a few counts. The antigen is undetermined. Method: immunoSEQ multiplex PCR; TCRdb's copy keeps in-frame clones and lacks some. This sample has fewer than 800,000 clones, with roughly 94% found just once. The naive CD8 fraction comprised CD45RO-negative cells positively selected for CCR7 and excluded terminally differentiated effector memory CD45RA+ cells. The clonotype was recovered from a man aged 30 to 39 in good health. The sample taken for sequencing was naive CD8+ T cells sorted from blood.

CDR3 residues: CASSLGTGVPYEQYF. The DNA of the CDR3 is TGCGCCAGCAGTCTTGGGACAGGGGTACCCTACGAGCAGTACTTC. The rearrangement links TRBV5-1 to TRBJ2-7; 10 positions agree with TRBD1. Unmatched junction bases numbered 7, after V lost 5 bases and J lost 2 bases. CDR1 SGHRS and CDR2 YFSETQ come from the germline V gene. The length of the CDR3 is 15 residues. Full variable domain (missing parts from reference TRBV5-1 and TRBJ2-7): KAGVTQTPRYLIKTRGQQVTLSCSPISGHRSVSWYQQTPGQGLQFLFEYFSETQRNKGNFPGRFSGRQFSNSRSEMNVSTLELGDSALYLCASSLGTGVPYEQYFGPGTRLTVT.